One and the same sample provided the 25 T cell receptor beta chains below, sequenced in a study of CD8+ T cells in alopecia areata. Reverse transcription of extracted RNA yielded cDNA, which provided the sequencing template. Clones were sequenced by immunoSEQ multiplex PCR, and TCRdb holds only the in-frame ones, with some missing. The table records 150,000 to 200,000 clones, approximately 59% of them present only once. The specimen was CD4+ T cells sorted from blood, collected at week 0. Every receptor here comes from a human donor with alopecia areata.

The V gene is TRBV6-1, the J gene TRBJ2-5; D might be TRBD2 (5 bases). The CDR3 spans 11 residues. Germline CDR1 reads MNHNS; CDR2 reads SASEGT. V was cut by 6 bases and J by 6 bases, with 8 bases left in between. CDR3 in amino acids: CASRGGQTQYF. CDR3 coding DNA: TGTGCCAGCAGGGGCGGGCAGACCCAGTACTTC.

CDR3 DNA: TGCGCCAGCAGCTCGGGCGGTCAAGAGACCCAGTACTTC. Translation gives CASSSGGQETQYF. This rearrangement joins TRBV5-1 to TRBJ2-5; D not certain. V dropped 3 bases and J dropped 2 bases, with 8 bases sitting between them. The CDR3 consists of 13 residues. The germline V gene encodes CDR1 SGHRS and CDR2 YFSETQ.

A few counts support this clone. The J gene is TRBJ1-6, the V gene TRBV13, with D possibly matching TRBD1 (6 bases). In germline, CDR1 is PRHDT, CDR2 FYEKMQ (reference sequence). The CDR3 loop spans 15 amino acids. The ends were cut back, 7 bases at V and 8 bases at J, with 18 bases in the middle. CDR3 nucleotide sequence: TGTGCCAGCATCCTACGGGAGGGGGAAGATTCACCCCTCCACTTT. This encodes CASILREGEDSPLHF.

CDR3 amino acids: CASSAAGTSGGSSYNEQFF. For the CDR3, the DNA is TGCGCCAGCAGCGCCGCCGGGACTAGCGGGGGGAGCTCCTACAATGAGCAGTTCTTC. The rearrangement links TRBV5-1 to TRBJ2-1, with 15 bases aligning to TRBD2. The CDR3 length is 19 residues. Trimming removed 4 bases from V and 0 bases from J; junction bases left unmatched: 8. The V gene's germline CDR1 is SGHRS and CDR2 YFSETQ.

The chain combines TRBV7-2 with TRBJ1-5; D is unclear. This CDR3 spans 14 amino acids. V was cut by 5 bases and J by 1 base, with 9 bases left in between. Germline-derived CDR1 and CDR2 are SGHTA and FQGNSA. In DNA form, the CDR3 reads TGTGCCAGCAGCCCCCAAGGGAGCAATCAGCCCCAGCATTTT. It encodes CASSPQGSNQPQHF.

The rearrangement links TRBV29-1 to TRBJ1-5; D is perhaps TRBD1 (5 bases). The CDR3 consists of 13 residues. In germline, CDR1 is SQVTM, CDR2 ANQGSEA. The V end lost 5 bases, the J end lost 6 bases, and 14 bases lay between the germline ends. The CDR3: CSVQGRMGQPQHF. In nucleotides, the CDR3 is TGCAGCGTTCAGGGACGAATGGGTCAGCCCCAGCATTTT.

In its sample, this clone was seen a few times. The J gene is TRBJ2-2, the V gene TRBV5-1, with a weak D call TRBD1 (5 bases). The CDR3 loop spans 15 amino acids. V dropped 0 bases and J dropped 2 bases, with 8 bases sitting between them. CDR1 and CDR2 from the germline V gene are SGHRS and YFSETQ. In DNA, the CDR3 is TGCGCCAGCAGCTTGGGACAGACAAACACCGGGGAGCTGTTTTTT. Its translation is CASSLGQTNTGELFF.

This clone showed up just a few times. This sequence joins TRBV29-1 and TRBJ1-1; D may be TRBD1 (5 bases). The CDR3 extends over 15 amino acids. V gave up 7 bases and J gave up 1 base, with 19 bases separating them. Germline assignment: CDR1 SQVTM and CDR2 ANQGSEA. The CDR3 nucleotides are TGCAGCGCCCGGGGGGGGTCAGGTTCGAACACTGAAGCTTTCTTT. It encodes CSARGGSGSNTEAFF.

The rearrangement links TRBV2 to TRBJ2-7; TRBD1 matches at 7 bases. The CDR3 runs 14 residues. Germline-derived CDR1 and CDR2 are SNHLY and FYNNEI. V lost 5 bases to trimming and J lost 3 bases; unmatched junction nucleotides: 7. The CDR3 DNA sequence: TGTGCCAGCAGTCGCCGAGGGGGCAACTACGAGCAGTACTTC. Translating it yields CASSRRGGNYEQYF.

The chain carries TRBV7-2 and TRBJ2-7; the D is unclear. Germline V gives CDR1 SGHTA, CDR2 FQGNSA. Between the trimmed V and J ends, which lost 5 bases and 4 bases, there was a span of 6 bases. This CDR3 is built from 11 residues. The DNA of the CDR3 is TGTGCCAGCAGCGCCAAATACGAGCAGTACTTC. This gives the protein CASSAKYEQYF.

For the CDR3, the DNA is TGCAGCGTTGATACGGGGGGGAGCACTGAAGCTTTCTTT. It encodes CSVDTGGSTEAFF. V usage is TRBV29-1 and J usage is TRBJ1-1; possible D gene TRBD1, 5 bases. The CDR3 contains 13 residues. Between the trimmed V and J ends, which lost 3 bases and 4 bases, there was a span of 12 bases. CDR1 SQVTM and CDR2 ANQGSEA come from the germline V gene.

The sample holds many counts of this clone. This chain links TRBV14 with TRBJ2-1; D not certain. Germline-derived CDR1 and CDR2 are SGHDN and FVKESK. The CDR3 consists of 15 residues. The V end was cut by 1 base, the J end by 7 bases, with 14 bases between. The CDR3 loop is CASSQGWGHANEQFF. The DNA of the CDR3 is TGTGCCAGCAGCCAAGGGTGGGGTCACGCGAATGAGCAGTTCTTC.

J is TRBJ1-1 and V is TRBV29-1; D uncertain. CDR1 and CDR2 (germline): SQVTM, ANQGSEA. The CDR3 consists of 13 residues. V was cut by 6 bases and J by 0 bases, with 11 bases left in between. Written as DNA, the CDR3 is TGCAGCGTATTACAGCTACTGAACACTGAAGCTTTCTTT. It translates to CSVLQLLNTEAFF.

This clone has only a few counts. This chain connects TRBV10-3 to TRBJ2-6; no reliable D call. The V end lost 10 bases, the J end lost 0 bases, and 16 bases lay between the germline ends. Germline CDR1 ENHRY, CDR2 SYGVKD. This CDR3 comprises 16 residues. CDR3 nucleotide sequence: TGTGCCACCGGACGGCAGATGGGCTCTGGGGCCAACGTCCTGACTTTC. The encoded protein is CATGRQMGSGANVLTF.

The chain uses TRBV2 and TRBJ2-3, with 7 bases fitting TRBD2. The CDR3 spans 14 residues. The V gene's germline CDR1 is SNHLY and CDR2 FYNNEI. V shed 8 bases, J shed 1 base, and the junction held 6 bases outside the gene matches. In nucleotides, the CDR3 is TGTGCCAGCGGGGCGAGCGGGGGCACAGATACGCAGTATTTT. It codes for CASGASGGTDTQYF.

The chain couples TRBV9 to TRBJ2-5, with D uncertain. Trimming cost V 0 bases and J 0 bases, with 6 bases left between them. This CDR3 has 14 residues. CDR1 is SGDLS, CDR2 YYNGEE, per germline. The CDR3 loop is CASSVGPNQETQYF. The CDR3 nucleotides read TGTGCCAGCAGCGTAGGACCGAACCAAGAGACCCAGTACTTC.

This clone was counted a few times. CDR3 region: CASSVGQGGQPQHF. As DNA, the CDR3 is TGTGCCAGCAGTGTAGGACAGGGCGGACAGCCCCAGCATTTT. The J gene is TRBJ1-5, the V gene TRBV27; the match to TRBD1 covers 8 bases. The germline gives CDR1 MNHEY, CDR2 SMNVEV (reference sequence). J lost 7 bases, V lost 5 bases, and 7 bases had no gene match. The CDR3 runs 14 residues.

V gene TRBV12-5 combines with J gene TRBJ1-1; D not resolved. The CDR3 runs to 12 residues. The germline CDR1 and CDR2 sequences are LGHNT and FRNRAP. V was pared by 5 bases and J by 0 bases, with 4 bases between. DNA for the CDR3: TGTGCTAGTGGTCCCCTGAACACTGAAGCTTTCTTT. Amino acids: CASGPLNTEAFF.

The CDR3 DNA follows: TGCAGCGTTGACGGCCAGGGGGCTCTGGATGGCTACACCTTC. It encodes CSVDGQGALDGYTF. The chain employs TRBV29-1 and TRBJ1-2; 8 bases are a match to TRBD1. The CDR3 runs to 14 residues. The germline V gene encodes CDR1 SQVTM and CDR2 ANQGSEA. V shed 3 bases, J shed 6 bases, and the junction held 9 bases outside the gene matches.

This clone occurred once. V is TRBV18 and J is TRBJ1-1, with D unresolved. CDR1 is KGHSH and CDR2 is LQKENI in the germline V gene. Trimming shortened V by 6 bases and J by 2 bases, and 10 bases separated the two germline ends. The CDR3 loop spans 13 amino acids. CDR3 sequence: CASSIAVNTEAFF. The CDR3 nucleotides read TGTGCCAGCTCGATTGCGGTTAACACTGAAGCTTTCTTT.

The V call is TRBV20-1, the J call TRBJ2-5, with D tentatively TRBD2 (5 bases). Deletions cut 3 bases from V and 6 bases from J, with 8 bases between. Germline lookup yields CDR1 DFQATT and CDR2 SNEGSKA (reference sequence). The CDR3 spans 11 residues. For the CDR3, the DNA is TGCAGTGCTAGGGAGGTTAAGACCCAGTACTTC. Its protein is CSAREVKTQYF.

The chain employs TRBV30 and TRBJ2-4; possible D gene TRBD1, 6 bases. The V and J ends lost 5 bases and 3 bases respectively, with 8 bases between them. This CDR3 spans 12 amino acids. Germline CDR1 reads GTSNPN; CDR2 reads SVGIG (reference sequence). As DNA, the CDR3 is TGTGCCTGGGGACAGAACAAAAACATTCAGTACTTC. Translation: CAWGQNKNIQYF.

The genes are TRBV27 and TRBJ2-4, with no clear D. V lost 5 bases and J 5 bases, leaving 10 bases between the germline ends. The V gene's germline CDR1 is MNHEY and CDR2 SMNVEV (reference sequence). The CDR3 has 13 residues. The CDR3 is CASSKGYENIQYF. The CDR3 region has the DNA TGTGCCAGCAGTAAAGGATACGAAAACATTCAGTACTTC.

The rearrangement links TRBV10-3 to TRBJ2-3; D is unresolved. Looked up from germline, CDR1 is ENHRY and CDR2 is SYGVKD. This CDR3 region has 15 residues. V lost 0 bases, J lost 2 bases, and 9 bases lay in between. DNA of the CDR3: TGTGCCATCAGTGAGTCTGGCCGAGACACAGATACGCAGTATTTT. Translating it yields CAISESGRDTDTQYF.

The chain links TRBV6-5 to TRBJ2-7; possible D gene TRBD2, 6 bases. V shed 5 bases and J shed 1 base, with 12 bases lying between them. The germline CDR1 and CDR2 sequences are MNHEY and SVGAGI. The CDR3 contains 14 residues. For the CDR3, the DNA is TGTGCCAGCAGTAGGTCGCGGGATTCCTACGAGCAGTACTTC. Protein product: CASSRSRDSYEQYF.